A single TCR beta chain is shown here with its context. The assay was immunoSEQ multiplex PCR, and TCRdb's table has in-frame clones only and misses some. Of under 95,000 clones listed, roughly four fifths are singletons. This sample is part of a study of blood T cell repertoires in COVID-19. Trimming removed 0 bases at V and 1 base at J, with 10 bases between. The CDR3 loop spans 16 amino acids. CDR1 is SGHRS and CDR2 is YFSETQ in the germline V gene. The clonotype originates from an elderly woman with acute or convalescent COVID-19. The J gene is TRBJ1-4, the V gene TRBV5-1, with a possible D match to TRBD1 (5 bases). Sequencing was done on a sample of peripheral blood. CDR3 amino acids: CASSLVVGRTNEKLFF. The CDR3 DNA sequence: TGCGCCAGCAGCTTGGTGGTGGGGCGAACTAATGAAAAACTGTTTTTT.